The 32 T cell receptor beta chains below were found in one sample sequenced in a study of blood T cell repertoires in COVID-19. Sequenced by immunoSEQ multiplex PCR; TCRdb stores in-frame clones only, minus some. The table lists some 180,000 clones, more than 75% of them singletons. The sample taken for sequencing was peripheral blood. The receptors here all came from a woman aged 50 to 65 with active or convalescent COVID-19.

Remarks on this clone: The same CDR3 arises from other DNA sequences in this sample as well. V usage is TRBV7-2 and J usage is TRBJ2-3, with TRBD2 matching over 7 bases. Trimming cost V 4 bases and J 1 base; bases outside gene matches: 2. This CDR3 has 14 amino acids. Germline assignment: CDR1 SGHTA and CDR2 FQGNSA. This chain's CDR3 is CASSWGGGTDTQYF. The CDR3 nucleotides read TGTGCCAGCAGCTGGGGGGGAGGCACAGATACGCAGTATTTT.

This clone was picked up a small number of times. The chain joins TRBV5-6 to TRBJ1-5, with a weak D call TRBD1 (5 bases). The CDR3 has 12 residues. CDR1 and CDR2 (germline): SGHDT, YYEEEE. V lost 2 bases and J 6 bases, leaving 6 bases between the germline ends. This CDR3 is CASSLRGQPQHF. For the CDR3, the DNA is TGTGCCAGCAGCTTAAGGGGTCAGCCCCAGCATTTT.

The chain joins TRBV29-1 to TRBJ1-2, with D perhaps matching TRBD1 (6 bases). Germline V gene lookup returns CDR1 SQVTM and CDR2 ANQGSEA. V lost 6 bases and J 3 bases, leaving 17 bases between the germline ends. The CDR3 has 14 amino acids. The DNA of the CDR3 is TGCAGCGTCAGAGTTACTACAGGGCACTATGGCTACACCTTC. Protein sequence: CSVRVTTGHYGYTF.

The gene calls are TRBV11-1 and TRBJ2-7, with D tentatively TRBD1 (6 bases). The CDR3 length is 15 residues. The germline CDR1 and CDR2 sequences are SGHAT and FQDESV (reference sequence). V lost 1 base and J 2 bases, leaving 12 bases between the germline ends. CDR3 in DNA: TGTGCCAGCAGCTTAGGGACAGTGATTACCTACGAGCAGTACTTC. Translated, it gives CASSLGTVITYEQYF.

The V and J genes are TRBV5-1 and TRBJ2-5; 14 positions match TRBD2. Germline loops: CDR1 SGHRS, CDR2 YFSETQ. J was trimmed by 1 base and V by 4 bases; bases with no gene match: 9. This CDR3 has 18 amino acids. The CDR3 loop reads CASSPGTSGGASQETQYF. The CDR3 nucleotides are TGCGCCAGCAGCCCCGGGACTAGCGGGGGCGCCTCCCAAGAGACCCAGTACTTC.

This clone was recorded only once. V usage is TRBV5-1 and J usage is TRBJ1-1; the match to TRBD1 covers 8 bases. V lost 5 bases and J lost 3; bases outside the gene matches: 3. The CDR3 totals 13 residues. The V gene's germline CDR1 is SGHRS and CDR2 YFSETQ. The CDR3, as DNA: TGCGCCAGCAGTCAGGGGGCGGACACTGAAGCTTTCTTT. Translating it yields CASSQGADTEAFF.

Comment on this clone: Additional DNA sequences in this sample encode the identical CDR3. The rearrangement uses TRBV7-9 and TRBJ1-5; the match to TRBD1 covers 8 bases. With 5 bases clipped from V and 2 bases from J, the junction kept 8 bases outside the gene matches. There are 16 residues in the CDR3. Germline V gene lookup returns CDR1 SEHNR and CDR2 FQNEAQ (reference sequence). The CDR3 bases are TGTGCCAGCAGCCTGGGGACAGGAGGCCGCAATCAGCCCCAGCATTTT. This codes for CASSLGTGGRNQPQHF.

The rearrangement links TRBV19 to TRBJ1-2; TRBD1 agrees at 7 bases. V shed 5 bases, J shed 5 bases, and the junction held 8 bases outside the gene matches. In germline, CDR1 is LNHDA, CDR2 SQIVND (reference sequence). The CDR3 is 14 residues long. CDR3 DNA: TGTGCCAGTAGTCGGGCCGGGACAGCATATGGCTACACCTTC. Its translation is CASSRAGTAYGYTF.

This clone was seen a few times. The chain joins TRBV7-2 to TRBJ1-3; the D is unclear. CDR1 is SGHTA, CDR2 FQGNSA, per germline. Between the trimmed V and J ends, which lost 1 base and 1 base, there was a span of 8 bases. CDR3 size: 15 residues. For the CDR3, the DNA is TGTGCCAGCAGCTTAGTCGCAGGATCTGGAAACACCATATATTTT. Encoded protein: CASSLVAGSGNTIYF.

The chain couples TRBV7-2 to TRBJ2-7, with D possibly TRBD2 on 6 matching bases. V lost 1 base to trimming and J lost 6 bases, with 19 bases between them. The CDR3 spans 16 residues. The germline V gene encodes CDR1 SGHTA and CDR2 FQGNSA. Here the CDR3 reads CASSLVAGPTVAEQYF. CDR3 sequence (DNA): TGTGCCAGCAGCTTAGTTGCGGGGCCTACAGTGGCCGAGCAGTACTTC.

V is TRBV30 and J is TRBJ2-3; 8 nucleotides match TRBD2. Unmatched junction bases numbered 7, after V lost 0 bases and J lost 2 bases. In germline, CDR1 is GTSNPN, CDR2 SVGIG (reference sequence). The CDR3 spans 16 residues. CDR3 sequence (DNA): TGTGCCTGGAGTGTTGGGACTAGTCGGGACACAGATACGCAGTATTTT. Amino acids: CAWSVGTSRDTDTQYF.

V and J are TRBV6-6 and TRBJ1-1; a weak D match, TRBD1 (5 bases). Per germline, CDR1 MNHNY and CDR2 SVGAGI (reference sequence). This CDR3 has 14 amino acids. V dropped 6 bases and J dropped 7 bases, with 18 bases sitting between them. The CDR3 is CASRIRGDLDEAFF. CDR3 DNA: TGTGCCAGCAGGATCCGGGGGGATTTGGATGAAGCTTTCTTT.

The chain carries TRBV28 and TRBJ1-6; D is perhaps TRBD1 (6 bases). Between the trimmed V and J ends, which lost 5 bases and 7 bases, there was a span of 15 bases. Germline V lookup: CDR1 MDHEN, CDR2 SYDVKM. The CDR3 runs 15 residues. CDR3 sequence (DNA): TGTGCCAGCAGTAGGGACGGGGGGCCCAATTCACCCCTCCACTTT. Its protein is CASSRDGGPNSPLHF.

In DNA form, the CDR3 reads TGTGCCAGCAGCCAAGATCGGGGGGTTAAAGCGGAGACCCAGTACTTC. Translated, it gives CASSQDRGVKAETQYF. V is TRBV3-1 (or the pseudogene TRBV3-2) and J is TRBJ2-5, with TRBD2 identical over 7 bases. Germline assignment: CDR1 LGHDT and CDR2 YNNKEL (reference sequence). V was clipped by 0 bases and J by 5 bases; unmatched bases: 9. This CDR3 contains 16 residues.

V usage is TRBV28 and J usage is TRBJ1-2; D not certain. Deletions cut 3 bases from V and 0 bases from J, with 8 bases between. Germline V CDR1 and CDR2: MDHEN, SYDVKM. CDR3 length equals 14 residues. DNA for the CDR3: TGTGCCAGCAGTTTCACAGTAACTAACTATGGCTACACCTTC. Protein product: CASSFTVTNYGYTF.

The chain carries TRBV28 and TRBJ1-2, with D unclear. The germline V and J ends were trimmed by 5 bases and 6 bases, with 7 bases remaining between them. CDR1 and CDR2 from the germline V gene are MDHEN and SYDVKM. The CDR3 length is 11 residues. DNA for the CDR3: TGTGCCAGCAGTCCTTCCCATGGCTACACCTTC. This codes for CASSPSHGYTF.

V usage is TRBV4-2 and J usage is TRBJ1-2, with D possibly matching TRBD1 (6 bases). Germline V CDR1 and CDR2: LGHNA, YNFKEQ. V was trimmed by 3 bases and J by 0 bases, leaving 17 bases between them. The CDR3 runs 17 residues. The CDR3 loop reads CASSQNWAQGANYGYTF. The CDR3 bases are TGTGCCAGCAGCCAGAATTGGGCACAGGGCGCTAACTATGGCTACACCTTC.

The CDR3 loop reads CASRQSGGRYNEQFF. The CDR3 region has the DNA TGTGCCAGCAGGCAAAGCGGGGGGCGGTACAATGAGCAGTTCTTC. The chain is built from TRBV3-1 (or the pseudogene TRBV3-2) and TRBJ2-1, with TRBD2 matching over 9 bases. The CDR3 covers 15 residues. Per germline, CDR1 LGHDT and CDR2 YNNKEL (reference sequence). V lost 6 bases, J lost 4 bases, and 7 bases stayed unmatched.

The V call is TRBV3-1 (or the pseudogene TRBV3-2), the J call TRBJ2-6; 9 bases are a match to TRBD2. In germline, CDR1 is LGHDT, CDR2 YNNKEL (reference sequence). Germline trimming cut 1 base from V and 0 bases from J; bases unmatched to any gene: 4. This CDR3 has 18 amino acids. The CDR3 is CASSQVLAGFSGANVLTF. The CDR3 DNA sequence: TGTGCCAGCAGCCAAGTCCTAGCGGGGTTCTCTGGGGCCAACGTCCTGACTTTC.

V gene TRBV5-1 combines with J gene TRBJ2-2; 7 nucleotides agree with TRBD1. V was pared by 10 bases and J by 0 bases, with 6 bases of the junction left unmatched. From germline, CDR1 is SGHRS and CDR2 YFSETQ. The CDR3 contains 14 residues. DNA for the CDR3: TGCGCCGGACAGGTCGGGCCGAACACCGGGGAGCTGTTTTTT. Amino acids: CAGQVGPNTGELFF.

This clone was seen a handful of times. The chain links TRBV10-2 to TRBJ1-6; TRBD1 matches 8 bases. With 3 bases clipped from V and 7 bases from J, the junction kept 5 bases outside the gene matches. The CDR3 is made up of 15 amino acids. CDR1 is WSHSY, CDR2 SAAADI, per germline. CDR3 nucleotide sequence: TGCGCCAGCAGTGATCCCAGGGGGCTAAATTCACCCCTCCACTTT. Translating it yields CASSDPRGLNSPLHF.

The chain carries TRBV10-3 and TRBJ2-3; TRBD1 is a possible D gene (5 bases). Germline loops: CDR1 ENHRY, CDR2 SYGVKD. Trimming shortened V by 2 bases and J by 6 bases, and 15 bases separated the two germline ends. CDR3 length equals 15 residues. The CDR3 DNA follows: TGTGCCATCAGTGAGATAGGGCAGGGTCGGGATACGCAGTATTTT. It codes for CAISEIGQGRDTQYF.

The count of this clone is one. The V gene is TRBV4-3, the J gene TRBJ1-3; 8 bases agree with TRBD1. The V and J ends lost 1 base and 1 base, in that order; junction bases with no gene match: 6. CDR3 size: 17 residues. CDR1 and CDR2 (germline): LGHNA, YSLEER. CDR3 DNA sequence: TGCGCCAGCAGCCAAGCGGGACAGGTTCAATCTGGAAACACCATATATTTT. Protein sequence: CASSQAGQVQSGNTIYF.

The chain employs TRBV19 and TRBJ1-6; TRBD1 matches at 11 bases. Germline V lookup: CDR1 LNHDA, CDR2 SQIVND (reference sequence). Germline trimming cut 7 bases from V and 7 bases from J; bases unmatched to any gene: 3. The CDR3 is 14 residues long. The DNA for the CDR3 is TGTGCCAGTACCCGGGACAGGGGGAATTCACCCCTCCACTTT. Protein sequence: CASTRDRGNSPLHF.

V usage is TRBV5-1 and J usage is TRBJ1-1; D ambiguous. Germline CDR1 and CDR2: SGHRS and YFSETQ. CDR3 length: 13 residues. V lost 0 bases, J lost 5 bases, and 8 bases lay in between. In nucleotides, the CDR3 is TGCGCCAGCAGCTTGGAAGCACGGACTGAAGCTTTCTTT. Protein sequence: CASSLEARTEAFF.

The DNA of the CDR3 is TGTGCCAGCAGCCGGACAGGGGGCGGAAACATTCAGTACTTC. It is translated as CASSRTGGGNIQYF. The chain uses TRBV7-3 and TRBJ2-4; TRBD1 matches 11 bases. The CDR3 totals 14 residues. Trimming at V came to 5 bases and at J to 6 bases, leaving 3 bases not matched to a gene. Germline V gene data show CDR1 as SGHTA and CDR2 as FQGTGA.

The genes are TRBV20-1 and TRBJ1-1, with D possibly TRBD1 on 5 matching bases. V dropped 4 bases and J dropped 5 bases, with 8 bases sitting between them. The CDR3 totals 11 residues. CDR1 and CDR2 from the germline V gene are DFQATT and SNEGSKA (reference sequence). CDR3 in DNA: TGCAGTGCTATAAAGGGGACTGAAGCTTTCTTT. Amino acids: CSAIKGTEAFF.

The chain couples TRBV15 to TRBJ2-3; 10 positions match TRBD2. The CDR3 is made up of 15 amino acids. Germline CDR1 LNHNV, CDR2 YYDKDF (reference sequence). V was clipped by 7 bases and J by 5 bases; unmatched bases: 9. CDR3 bases: TGTGCCACCACCGACTCACTAGCGGGGCTAGATACGCAGTATTTT. Its translation is CATTDSLAGLDTQYF.

This sequence joins TRBV2 and TRBJ1-5, with D hard to call. The CDR3 sequence is 13 residues long. The V end lost 6 bases, the J end lost 7 bases, and 13 bases lay between the germline ends. Germline loops: CDR1 SNHLY, CDR2 FYNNEI. CDR3 amino acids: CASSVVLRQPQHF. The DNA for the CDR3 is TGTGCCAGCAGCGTCGTCTTGCGGCAGCCCCAGCATTTT.

J is TRBJ1-2 and V is TRBV6-5; 7 bases map to TRBD1. The CDR3 has 14 residues. Losses at the gene ends were 7 bases for V and 2 bases for J; bases not matched to a gene: 7. Germline V gives CDR1 MNHEY, CDR2 SVGAGI. Here the CDR3 DNA reads TGTGCCAGCAAGGGCCGACAGGGAAACTATGGCTACACCTTC. This encodes CASKGRQGNYGYTF.

In DNA, the CDR3 is TGCGCCAGCAGCTTGGATTACTTAGATGAGCAGTTCTTC. Translating it yields CASSLDYLDEQFF. The chain carries TRBV5-1 and TRBJ2-1; D is unresolved. This CDR3 comprises 13 residues. V shed 0 bases and J shed 8 bases, with 9 bases lying between them. Per germline, CDR1 SGHRS and CDR2 YFSETQ.

V and J are TRBV19 and TRBJ1-5; 7 nucleotides align to TRBD1. With 5 bases clipped from V and 3 bases from J, the junction kept 10 bases outside the gene matches. The CDR3 covers 16 residues. The germline gives CDR1 LNHDA, CDR2 SQIVND (reference sequence). As DNA, the CDR3 is TGTGCCAGTAGTCCCCCCCCGGACAGGCTCAATCAGCCCCAGCATTTT. This codes for CASSPPPDRLNQPQHF.